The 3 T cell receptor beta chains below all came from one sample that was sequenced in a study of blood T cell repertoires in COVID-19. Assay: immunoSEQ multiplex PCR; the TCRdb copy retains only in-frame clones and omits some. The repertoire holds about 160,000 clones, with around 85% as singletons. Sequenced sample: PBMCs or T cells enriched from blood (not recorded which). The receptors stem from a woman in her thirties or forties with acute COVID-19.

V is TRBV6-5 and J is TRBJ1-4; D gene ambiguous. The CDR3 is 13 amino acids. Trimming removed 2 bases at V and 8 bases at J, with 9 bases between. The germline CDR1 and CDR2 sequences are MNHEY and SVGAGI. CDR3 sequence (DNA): TGTGCCAGCAGTTACGATTACCAGGAAAAACTGTTTTTT. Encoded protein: CASSYDYQEKLFF.

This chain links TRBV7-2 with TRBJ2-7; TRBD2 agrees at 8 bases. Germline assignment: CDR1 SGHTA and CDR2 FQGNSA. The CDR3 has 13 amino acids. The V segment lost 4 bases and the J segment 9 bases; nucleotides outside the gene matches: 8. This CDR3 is CASSSTSGSGQYF. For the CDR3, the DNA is TGTGCCAGCAGCTCAACTAGCGGTTCGGGGCAGTACTTC.

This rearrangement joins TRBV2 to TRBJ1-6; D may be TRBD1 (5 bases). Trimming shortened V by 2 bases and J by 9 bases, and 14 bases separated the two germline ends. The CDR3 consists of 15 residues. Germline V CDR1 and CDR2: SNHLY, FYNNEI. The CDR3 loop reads CASSESGENGSPLHF. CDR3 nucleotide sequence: TGTGCCAGCAGTGAATCGGGGGAGAATGGTTCACCCCTCCACTTT. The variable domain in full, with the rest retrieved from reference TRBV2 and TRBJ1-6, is EPEVTQTPSHQVTQMGQEVILRCVPISNHLYFYWYRQILGQKVEFLVSFYNNEISEKSEIFDDQFSVERPDGSNFTLKIRSTKLEDSAMYFCASSESGENGSPLHFGNGTRLTVT.